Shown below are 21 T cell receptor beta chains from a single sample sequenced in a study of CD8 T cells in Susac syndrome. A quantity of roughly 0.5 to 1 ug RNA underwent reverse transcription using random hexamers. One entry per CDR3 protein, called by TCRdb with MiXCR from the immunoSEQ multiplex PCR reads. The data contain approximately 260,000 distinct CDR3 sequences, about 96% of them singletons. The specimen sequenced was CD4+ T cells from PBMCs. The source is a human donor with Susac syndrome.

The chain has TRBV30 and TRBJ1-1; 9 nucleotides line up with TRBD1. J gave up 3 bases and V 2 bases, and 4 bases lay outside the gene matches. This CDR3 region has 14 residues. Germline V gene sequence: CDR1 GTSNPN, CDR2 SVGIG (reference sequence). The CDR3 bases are TGTGCCTGGAGTTTGGGACAGGGTGACACTGAAGCTTTCTTT. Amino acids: CAWSLGQGDTEAFF.

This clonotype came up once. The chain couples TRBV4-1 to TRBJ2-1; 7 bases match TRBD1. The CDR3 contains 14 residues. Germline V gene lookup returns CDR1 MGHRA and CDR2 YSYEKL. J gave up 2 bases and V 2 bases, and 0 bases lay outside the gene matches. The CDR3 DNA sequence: TGCGCCAGCAGCCAACAGGGGGCCTACAATGAGCAGTTCTTC. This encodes CASSQQGAYNEQFF.

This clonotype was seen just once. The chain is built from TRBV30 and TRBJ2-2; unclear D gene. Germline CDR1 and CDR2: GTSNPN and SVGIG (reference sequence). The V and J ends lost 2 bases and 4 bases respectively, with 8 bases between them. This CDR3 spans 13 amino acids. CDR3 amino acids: CAWSRLSTGELFF. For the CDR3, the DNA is TGTGCCTGGAGTCGTCTGAGCACCGGGGAGCTGTTTTTT.

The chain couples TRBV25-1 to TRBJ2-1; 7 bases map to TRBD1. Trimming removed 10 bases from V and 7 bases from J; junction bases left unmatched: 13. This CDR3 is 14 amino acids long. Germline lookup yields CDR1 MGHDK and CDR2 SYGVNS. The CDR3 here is CANPRGGERNEQFF. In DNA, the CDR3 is TGTGCCAACCCAAGAGGGGGCGAGAGGAATGAGCAGTTCTTC.

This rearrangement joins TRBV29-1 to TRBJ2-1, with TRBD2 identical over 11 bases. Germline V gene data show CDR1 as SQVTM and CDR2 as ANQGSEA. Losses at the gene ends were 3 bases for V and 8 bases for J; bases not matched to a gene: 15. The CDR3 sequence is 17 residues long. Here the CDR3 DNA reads TGCAGCGTTGATAGTAGCGGGAGGGCCGGAGTCGGGGATGAGCAGTTCTTC. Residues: CSVDSSGRAGVGDEQFF.

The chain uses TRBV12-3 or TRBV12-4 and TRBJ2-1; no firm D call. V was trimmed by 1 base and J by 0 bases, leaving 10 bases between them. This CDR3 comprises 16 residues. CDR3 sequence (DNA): TGTGCCAGCAGTTTAGAGGCGGTAAGCTCCTACAATGAGCAGTTCTTC. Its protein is CASSLEAVSSYNEQFF.

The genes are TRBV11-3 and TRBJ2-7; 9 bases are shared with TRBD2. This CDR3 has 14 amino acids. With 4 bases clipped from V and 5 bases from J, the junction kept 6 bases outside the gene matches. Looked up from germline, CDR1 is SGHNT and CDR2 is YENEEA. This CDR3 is CASSYRTSVNEQYF. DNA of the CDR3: TGTGCCAGCAGCTACAGGACTAGCGTCAACGAGCAGTACTTC.

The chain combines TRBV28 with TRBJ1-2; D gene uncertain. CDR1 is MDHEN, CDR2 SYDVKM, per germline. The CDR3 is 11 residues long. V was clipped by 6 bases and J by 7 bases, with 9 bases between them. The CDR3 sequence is CASSGPFGYTF. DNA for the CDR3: TGTGCCAGCAGCGGCCCCTTTGGCTACACCTTC.

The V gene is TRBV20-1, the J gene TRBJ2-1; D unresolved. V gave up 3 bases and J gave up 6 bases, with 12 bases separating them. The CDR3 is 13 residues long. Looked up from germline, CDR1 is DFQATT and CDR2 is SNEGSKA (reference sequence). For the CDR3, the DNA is TGCAGTGCTAGCCCCCCAGGCCGCAATGAGCAGTTCTTC. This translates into CSASPPGRNEQFF.

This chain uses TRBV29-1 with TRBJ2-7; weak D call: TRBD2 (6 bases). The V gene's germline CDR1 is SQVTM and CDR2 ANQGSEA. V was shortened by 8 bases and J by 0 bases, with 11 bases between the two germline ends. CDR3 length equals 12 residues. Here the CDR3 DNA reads TGCAGCTTTCGGGGGAGCTCCTACGAGCAGTACTTC. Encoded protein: CSFRGSSYEQYF.

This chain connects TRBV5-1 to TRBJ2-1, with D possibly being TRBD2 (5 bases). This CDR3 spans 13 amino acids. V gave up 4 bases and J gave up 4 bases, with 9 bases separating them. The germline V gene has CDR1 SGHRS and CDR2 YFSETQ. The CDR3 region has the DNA TGCGCCAGCAGCGAACGGAGGTACAATGAGCAGTTCTTC. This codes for CASSERRYNEQFF.

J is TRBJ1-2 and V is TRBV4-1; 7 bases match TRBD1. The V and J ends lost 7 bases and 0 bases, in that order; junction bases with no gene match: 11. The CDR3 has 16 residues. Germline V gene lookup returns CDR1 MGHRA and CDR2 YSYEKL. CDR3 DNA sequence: TGCGCCAGCACAGCGGGGACAGCAAGTACTAACTATGGCTACACCTTC. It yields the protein CASTAGTASTNYGYTF.

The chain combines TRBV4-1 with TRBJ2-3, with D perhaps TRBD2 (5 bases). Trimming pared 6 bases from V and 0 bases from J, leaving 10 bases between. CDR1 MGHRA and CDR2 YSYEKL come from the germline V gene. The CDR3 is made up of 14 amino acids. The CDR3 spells CASRDYQSTDTQYF. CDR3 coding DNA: TGCGCCAGCAGAGACTACCAGAGCACAGATACGCAGTATTTT.

This CDR3 reads CAWSVLRKGPSNTEAFF. The CDR3 bases are TGTGCCTGGAGTGTACTGCGGAAAGGGCCCTCGAACACTGAAGCTTTCTTT. This chain uses TRBV30 with TRBJ1-1, with unresolved D. V was cut by 0 bases and J by 1 base, with 18 bases left in between. The CDR3 covers 17 residues. Germline V gene lookup returns CDR1 GTSNPN and CDR2 SVGIG (reference sequence).

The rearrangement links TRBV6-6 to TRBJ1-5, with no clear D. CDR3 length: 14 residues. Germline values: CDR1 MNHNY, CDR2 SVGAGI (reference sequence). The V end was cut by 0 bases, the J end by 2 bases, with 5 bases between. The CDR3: CASSYSPGNQPQHF. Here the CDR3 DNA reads TGTGCCAGCAGTTACTCCCCGGGCAATCAGCCCCAGCATTTT.

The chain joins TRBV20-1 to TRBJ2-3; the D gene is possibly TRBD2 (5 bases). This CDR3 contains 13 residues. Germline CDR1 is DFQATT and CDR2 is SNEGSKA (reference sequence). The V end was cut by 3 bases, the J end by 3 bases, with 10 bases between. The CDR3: CSARKSGTDTQYF. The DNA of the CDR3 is TGCAGTGCTAGGAAGAGCGGAACAGATACGCAGTATTTT.

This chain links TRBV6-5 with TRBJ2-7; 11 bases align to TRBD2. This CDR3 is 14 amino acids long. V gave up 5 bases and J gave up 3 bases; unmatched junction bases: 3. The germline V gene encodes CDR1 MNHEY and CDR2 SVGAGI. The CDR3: CASSVSGRDYEQYF. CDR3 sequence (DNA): TGTGCCAGCAGTGTTAGCGGGAGGGACTACGAGCAGTACTTC.

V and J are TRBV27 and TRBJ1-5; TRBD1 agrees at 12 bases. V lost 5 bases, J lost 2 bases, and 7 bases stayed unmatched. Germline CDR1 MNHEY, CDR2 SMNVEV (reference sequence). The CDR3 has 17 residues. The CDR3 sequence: CASSLAGQGAGNQPQHF. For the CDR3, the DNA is TGTGCCAGCAGTCTAGCGGGACAGGGGGCAGGCAATCAGCCCCAGCATTTT.

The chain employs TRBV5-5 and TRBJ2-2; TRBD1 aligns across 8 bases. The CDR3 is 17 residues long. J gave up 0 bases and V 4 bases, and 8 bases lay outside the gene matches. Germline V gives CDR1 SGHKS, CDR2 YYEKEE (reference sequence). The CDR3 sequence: CASSPRGQGTNTGELFF. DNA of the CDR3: TGTGCCAGCAGCCCTCGCGGACAGGGCACGAACACCGGGGAGCTGTTTTTT. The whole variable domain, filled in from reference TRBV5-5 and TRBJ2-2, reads DAGVTQSPTHLIKTRGQQVTLRCSPISGHKSVSWYQQVLGQGPQFIFQYYEKEERGRGNFPDRFSARQFPNYSSELNVNALLLGDSALYLCASSPRGQGTNTGELFFGEGSRLTVL.

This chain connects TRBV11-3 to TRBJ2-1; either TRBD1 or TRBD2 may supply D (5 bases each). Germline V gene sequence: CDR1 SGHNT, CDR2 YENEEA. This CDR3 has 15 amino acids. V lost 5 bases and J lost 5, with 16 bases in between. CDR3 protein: CASSRVGTYDNEQFF. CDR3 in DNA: TGTGCCAGCAGCCGCGTTGGGACCTACGACAATGAGCAGTTCTTC.

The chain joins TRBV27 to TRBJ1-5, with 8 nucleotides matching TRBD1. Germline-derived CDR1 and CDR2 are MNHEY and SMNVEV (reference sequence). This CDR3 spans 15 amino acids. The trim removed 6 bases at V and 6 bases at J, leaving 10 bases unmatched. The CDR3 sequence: CASSRGTGGSQPQHF. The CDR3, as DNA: TGTGCCAGCAGCCGTGGGACAGGAGGCTCTCAGCCCCAGCATTTT.